Below, 14 T cell receptor beta chains from the same sample are listed, as sequenced in a study of blood T cell repertoires in COVID-19. TCRdb keeps only in-frame clones here, not all; method: immunoSEQ multiplex PCR. Of about 400,000 clones in the sample, 80% to 90% were seen once. The specimen was PBMCs or T cells enriched from blood (not recorded which). The receptor source for this set is a woman in her forties or fifties who had recovered from COVID-19.

The chain links TRBV6-1 to TRBJ1-4; D is unresolved. This CDR3 is 14 amino acids long. The germline V and J ends were trimmed by 3 bases and 7 bases, with 12 bases remaining between them. CDR1 is MNHNS and CDR2 is SASEGT in the germline V gene. The CDR3 region is CASSDRPAGEKLFF. Written as DNA, the CDR3 is TGTGCCAGCAGTGATCGACCCGCGGGTGAAAAACTGTTTTTT.

This clone has just one count. The gene calls are TRBV4-3 and TRBJ2-2, with D perhaps TRBD1 (5 bases). Trimming took off 1 base at V and 4 bases at J, with 13 bases between the two ends. The CDR3 covers 16 residues. CDR1 is LGHNA, CDR2 YSLEER, per germline. CDR3 in amino acids: CASSQVGGAGTGELFF. In DNA, the CDR3 is TGCGCCAGCAGCCAAGTCGGTGGGGCCGGCACCGGGGAGCTGTTTTTT.

This chain uses TRBV30 with TRBJ1-2; 8 nucleotides match TRBD1. This CDR3 has 12 residues. V was pared by 4 bases and J by 8 bases, with 6 bases of the junction left unmatched. Germline V gene data show CDR1 as GTSNPN and CDR2 as SVGIG (reference sequence). The CDR3 reads CAWNRGVRGYTF. Written as DNA, the CDR3 is TGTGCCTGGAACAGGGGGGTCAGGGGCTACACCTTC.

J is TRBJ1-2 and V is TRBV7-9, with a possible D match to TRBD1 (5 bases). Germline values: CDR1 SEHNR, CDR2 FQNEAQ (reference sequence). V gave up 5 bases and J gave up 2 bases, with 18 bases separating them. CDR3 size: 16 residues. The chain's CDR3 is CASSKQRGGVNYGYTF. DNA for the CDR3: TGTGCCAGCAGCAAACAACGGGGGGGTGTCAACTATGGCTACACCTTC. Filled out from reference TRBV7-9 and TRBJ1-2, the complete variable domain reads DTGVSQNPRHKITKRGQNVTFRCDPISEHNRLYWYRQTLGQGPEFLTYFQNEAQLEKSRLLSDRFSAERPKGSFSTLEIQRTEQGDSAMYLCASSKQRGGVNYGYTFGSGTRLTVV.

This chain joins TRBV2 and TRBJ2-3; no reliable D call. The CDR3 length is 13 residues. Germline values: CDR1 SNHLY, CDR2 FYNNEI. The V end was cut by 7 bases, the J end by 2 bases, with 10 bases between. The CDR3 DNA reads as TGTGCCAGCAAACTATCCAACACAGATACGCAGTATTTT. This sequence encodes CASKLSNTDTQYF. Full variable domain (outside the CDR3, taken from reference TRBV2 and TRBJ2-3): EPEVTQTPSHQVTQMGQEVILRCVPISNHLYFYWYRQILGQKVEFLVSFYNNEISEKSEIFDDQFSVERPDGSNFTLKIRSTKLEDSAMYFCASKLSNTDTQYFGPGTRLTVL.

V and J are TRBV7-9 and TRBJ1-6, with TRBD1 identical over 8 bases. The trim removed 4 bases at V and 10 bases at J, leaving 12 bases unmatched. CDR1 is SEHNR, CDR2 FQNEAQ, per germline (reference sequence). The CDR3 has 16 residues. The CDR3 loop reads CASSSYRTGLNSPLHF. CDR3 coding DNA: TGTGCCAGCAGCTCTTACCGGACAGGGCTAAACTCACCCCTCCACTTT. The full variable domain, with the rest looked up from reference TRBV7-9 and TRBJ1-6, is DTGVSQNPRHKITKRGQNVTFRCDPISEHNRLYWYRQTLGQGPEFLTYFQNEAQLEKSRLLSDRFSAERPKGSFSTLEIQRTEQGDSAMYLCASSSYRTGLNSPLHFGNGTRLTVT.

The chain recombines TRBV30 with TRBJ2-3; TRBD2 aligns across 8 bases. The CDR3 contains 13 residues. Germline V gives CDR1 GTSNPN, CDR2 SVGIG (reference sequence). The V segment lost 7 bases and the J segment 2 bases; nucleotides outside the gene matches: 5. The CDR3 DNA is TGTGCCTCCGCTAGCGGGTACACAGATACGCAGTATTTT. Translated, it gives CASASGYTDTQYF. Combining the CDR3 with reference TRBV30 and TRBJ2-3 gives the whole variable domain SQTIHQWPATLVQPVGSPLSLECTVEGTSNPNLYWYRQAAGRGLQLLFYSVGIGQISSEVPQNLSASRPQDRQFILSSKKLLLSDSGFYLCASASGYTDTQYFGPGTRLTVL.

The chain employs TRBV5-5 and TRBJ1-1, with 7 bases aligning to TRBD1. V shed 2 bases, J shed 7 bases, and the junction held 5 bases outside the gene matches. The CDR3 has 13 residues. Germline V gene data show CDR1 as SGHKS and CDR2 as YYEKEE (reference sequence). The CDR3 loop reads CASSFEGAGEAFF. The DNA for the CDR3 is TGTGCCAGCAGCTTCGAGGGGGCGGGTGAAGCTTTCTTT.

The chain links TRBV9 to TRBJ1-3; tentative D call: TRBD1 (5 bases). The CDR3 covers 15 residues. With 3 bases removed from V and 3 bases from J, the gap between germline ends came to 13 bases. CDR1 is SGDLS and CDR2 is YYNGEE in the germline V gene. The CDR3 sequence: CASSEQGQGGNTIYF. The CDR3 region has the DNA TGTGCCAGCAGCGAGCAGGGTCAAGGTGGAAACACCATATATTTT.

The chain links TRBV6-5 to TRBJ2-1; D is uncertain. CDR1 MNHEY and CDR2 SVGAGI come from the germline V gene. The CDR3 sequence is 11 residues long. The ends were cut back, 4 bases at V and 7 bases at J, with 5 bases in the middle. The CDR3 region is CASSSLNEQFF. The CDR3 coding sequence is TGTGCCAGCAGTTCCCTAAATGAGCAGTTCTTC.

The gene calls are TRBV30 and TRBJ1-3, with D uncertain. Germline V gives CDR1 GTSNPN, CDR2 SVGIG (reference sequence). This CDR3 is 16 amino acids long. V lost 0 bases and J 1 base, leaving 13 bases between the germline ends. CDR3 protein: CAWSVLSGLSGNTIYF. The CDR3, as DNA: TGTGCCTGGAGTGTACTCTCAGGTTTGTCTGGAAACACCATATATTTT.

V is TRBV7-9 and J is TRBJ2-7, with 7 bases lining up with TRBD2. The J segment lost 8 bases and the V segment lost 7 bases, leaving 5 bases of the junction unmatched. Germline loops: CDR1 SEHNR, CDR2 FQNEAQ (reference sequence). The CDR3 has 11 residues. The CDR3 loop is CASMVAGKQYF. DNA of the CDR3: TGTGCCAGCATGGTAGCGGGTAAGCAGTACTTC.

The chain recombines TRBV30 with TRBJ1-2; D perhaps matches TRBD1 (6 bases). From germline, CDR1 is GTSNPN and CDR2 SVGIG (reference sequence). The CDR3 consists of 12 residues. The V end lost 5 bases, the J end lost 7 bases, and 14 bases lay between the germline ends. The chain's CDR3 is CAWSRQALGYTF. The CDR3 bases are TGTGCCTGGTCGAGACAGGCACTTGGCTACACCTTC.

This chain links TRBV6-4 with TRBJ1-1; tentatively, D is TRBD1 (5 bases). The germline gives CDR1 MRHNA, CDR2 SNTAGT. The germline V and J ends were trimmed by 6 bases and 6 bases, with 20 bases remaining between them. The CDR3 extends over 15 amino acids. The CDR3 sequence: CASSPDGGTPPEAFF. The CDR3 region has the DNA TGTGCCAGCAGCCCAGACGGGGGTACCCCTCCTGAAGCTTTCTTT.